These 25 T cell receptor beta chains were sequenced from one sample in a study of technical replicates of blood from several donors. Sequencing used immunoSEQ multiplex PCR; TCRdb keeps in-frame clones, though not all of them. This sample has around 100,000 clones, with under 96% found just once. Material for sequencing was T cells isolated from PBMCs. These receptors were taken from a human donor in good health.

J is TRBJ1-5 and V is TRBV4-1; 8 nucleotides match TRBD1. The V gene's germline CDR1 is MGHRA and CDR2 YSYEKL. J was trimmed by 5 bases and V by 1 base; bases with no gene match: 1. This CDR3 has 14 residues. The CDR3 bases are TGCGCCAGCAGCCAAGGACAGGGGCATCAGCCCCAGCATTTT. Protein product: CASSQGQGHQPQHF.

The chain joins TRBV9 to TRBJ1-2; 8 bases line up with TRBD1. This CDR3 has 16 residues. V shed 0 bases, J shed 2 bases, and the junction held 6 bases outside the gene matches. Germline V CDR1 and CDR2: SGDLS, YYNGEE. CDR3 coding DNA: TGTGCCAGCAGCGTAGCTGGGCAGGGGGCGAACTATGGCTACACCTTC. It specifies CASSVAGQGANYGYTF.

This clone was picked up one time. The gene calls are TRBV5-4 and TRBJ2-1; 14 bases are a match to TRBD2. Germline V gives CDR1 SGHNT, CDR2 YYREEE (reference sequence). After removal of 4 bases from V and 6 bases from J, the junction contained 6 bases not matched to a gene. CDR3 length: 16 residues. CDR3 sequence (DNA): TGTGCCAGCAGCACCCCGACTAGCGGGGGGGCCAATGAGCAGTTCTTC. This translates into CASSTPTSGGANEQFF.

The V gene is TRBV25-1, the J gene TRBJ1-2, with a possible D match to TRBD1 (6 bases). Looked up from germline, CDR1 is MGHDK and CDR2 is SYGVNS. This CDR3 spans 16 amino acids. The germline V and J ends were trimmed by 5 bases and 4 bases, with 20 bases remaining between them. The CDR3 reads CASSPRGQPGGYGYTF. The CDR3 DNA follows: TGTGCCAGCAGTCCTCGCGGACAGCCGGGCGGCTATGGCTACACCTTC.

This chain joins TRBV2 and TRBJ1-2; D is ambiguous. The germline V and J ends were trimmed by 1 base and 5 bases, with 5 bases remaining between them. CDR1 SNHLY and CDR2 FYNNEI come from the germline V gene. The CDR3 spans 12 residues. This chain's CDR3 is CASSEGQYGYTF. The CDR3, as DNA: TGTGCCAGCAGTGAAGGGCAGTATGGCTACACCTTC.

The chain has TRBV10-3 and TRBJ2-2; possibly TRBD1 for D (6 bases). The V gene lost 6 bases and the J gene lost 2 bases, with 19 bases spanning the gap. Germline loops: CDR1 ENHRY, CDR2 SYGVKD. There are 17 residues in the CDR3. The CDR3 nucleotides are TGTGCCATCAGGCCTCACCTACAGGGATTCAACACCGGGGAGCTGTTTTTT. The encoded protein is CAIRPHLQGFNTGELFF.

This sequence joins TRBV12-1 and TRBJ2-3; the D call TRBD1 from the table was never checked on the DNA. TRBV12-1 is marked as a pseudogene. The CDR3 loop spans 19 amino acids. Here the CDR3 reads CASSFPTGQIEGVTDTQYF. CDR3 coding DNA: TGTGCCAGCAGCTTCCCCACCGGACAAATAGAGGGGGTCACAGATACGCAGTATTTT.

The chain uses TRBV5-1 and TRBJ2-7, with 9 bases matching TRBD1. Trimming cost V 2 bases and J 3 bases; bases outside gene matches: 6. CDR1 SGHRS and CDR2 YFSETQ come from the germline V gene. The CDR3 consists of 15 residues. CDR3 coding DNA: TGCGCCAGCAGCTTTAGCTTGGGACAGGGCTACGAGCAGTACTTC. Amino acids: CASSFSLGQGYEQYF.

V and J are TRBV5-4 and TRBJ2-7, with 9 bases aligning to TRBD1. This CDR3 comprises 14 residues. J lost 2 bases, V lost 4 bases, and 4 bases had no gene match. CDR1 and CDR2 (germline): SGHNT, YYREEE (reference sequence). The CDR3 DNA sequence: TGTGCCAGCAGCGGGAGGACAGGGGCCTACGAGCAGTACTTC. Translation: CASSGRTGAYEQYF.

The CDR3, as DNA: TGTGCCAGCTCACCAGGTTCGGGGTTCACAGATACGCAGTATTTT. Amino acid sequence: CASSPGSGFTDTQYF. This chain uses TRBV18 with TRBJ2-3, with D tentatively TRBD2 (5 bases). CDR1 KGHSH and CDR2 LQKENI come from the germline V gene. Trimming took 2 bases from V and 2 from J, leaving 11 bases between them. This CDR3 is built from 15 residues.

The CDR3 region is CASSQWFGIDEQYF. CDR3 bases: TGTGCCAGCAGCCAATGGTTCGGGATCGACGAGCAGTACTTC. The chain combines TRBV4-2 with TRBJ2-7; D may be TRBD2 (5 bases). The V end lost 2 bases, the J end lost 5 bases, and 13 bases lay between the germline ends. The CDR3 totals 14 residues. Germline CDR1 is LGHNA and CDR2 is YNFKEQ.

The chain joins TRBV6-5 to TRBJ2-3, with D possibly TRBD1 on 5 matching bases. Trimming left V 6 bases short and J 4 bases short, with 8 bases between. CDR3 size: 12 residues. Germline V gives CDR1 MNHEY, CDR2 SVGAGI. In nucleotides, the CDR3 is TGTGCCAGCAGGGCAGGGTCAGATACGCAGTATTTT. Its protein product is CASRAGSDTQYF.

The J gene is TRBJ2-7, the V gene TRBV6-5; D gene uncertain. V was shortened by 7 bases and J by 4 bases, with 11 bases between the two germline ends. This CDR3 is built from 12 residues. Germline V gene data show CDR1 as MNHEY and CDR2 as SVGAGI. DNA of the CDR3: TGTGCCAGCACCTCGGTGAGTTACGAGCAGTACTTC. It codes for CASTSVSYEQYF.

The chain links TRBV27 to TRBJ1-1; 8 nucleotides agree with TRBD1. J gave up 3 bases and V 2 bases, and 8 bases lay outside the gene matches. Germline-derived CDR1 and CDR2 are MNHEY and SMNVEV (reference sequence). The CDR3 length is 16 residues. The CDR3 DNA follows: TGTGCCAGCAGTTTAAGGACAGGGATGTCGTACACTGAAGCTTTCTTT. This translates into CASSLRTGMSYTEAFF.

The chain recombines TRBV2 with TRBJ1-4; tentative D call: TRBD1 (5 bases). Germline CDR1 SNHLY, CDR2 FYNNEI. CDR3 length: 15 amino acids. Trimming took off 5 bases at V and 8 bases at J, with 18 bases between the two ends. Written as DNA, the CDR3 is TGTGCCAGCAGTCTGGGGCAGGCGCAGATGGAAAAACTGTTTTTT. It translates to CASSLGQAQMEKLFF.

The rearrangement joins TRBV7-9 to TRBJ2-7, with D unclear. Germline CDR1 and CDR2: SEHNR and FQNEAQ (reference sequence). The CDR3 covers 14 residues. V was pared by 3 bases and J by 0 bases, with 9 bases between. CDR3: CASSFSQPSYEQYF. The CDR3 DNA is TGTGCCAGCAGCTTTTCACAGCCCTCCTACGAGCAGTACTTC.

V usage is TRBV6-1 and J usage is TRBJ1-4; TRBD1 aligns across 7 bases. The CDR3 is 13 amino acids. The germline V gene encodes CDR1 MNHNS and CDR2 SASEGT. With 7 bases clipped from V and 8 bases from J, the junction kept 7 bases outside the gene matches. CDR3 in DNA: TGTGCCAGCAACAGGGGCCTTGAGGAAAAACTGTTTTTT. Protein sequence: CASNRGLEEKLFF.

The CDR3 DNA sequence: TGTGCCAGCAGCCGGGACAGTAATCAGCCCCAGCATTTT. This codes for CASSRDSNQPQHF. The rearrangement links TRBV14 to TRBJ1-5; 7 bases line up with TRBD1. CDR1 is SGHDN, CDR2 FVKESK, per germline. The V and J ends lost 4 bases and 4 bases, in that order; junction bases with no gene match: 1. The CDR3 loop spans 13 amino acids.

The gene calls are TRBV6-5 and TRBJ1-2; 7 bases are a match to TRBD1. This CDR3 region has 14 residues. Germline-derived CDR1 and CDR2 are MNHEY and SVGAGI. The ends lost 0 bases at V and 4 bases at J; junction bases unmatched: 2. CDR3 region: CASSYSRQGYGYTF. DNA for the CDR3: TGTGCCAGCAGTTACTCAAGACAGGGCTATGGCTACACCTTC.

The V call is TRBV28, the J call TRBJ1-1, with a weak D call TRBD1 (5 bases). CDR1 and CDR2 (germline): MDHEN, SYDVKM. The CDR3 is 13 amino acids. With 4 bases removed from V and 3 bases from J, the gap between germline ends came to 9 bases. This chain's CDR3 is CASSYIGDTEAFF. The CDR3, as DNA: TGTGCCAGCAGTTATATAGGGGACACTGAAGCTTTCTTT.

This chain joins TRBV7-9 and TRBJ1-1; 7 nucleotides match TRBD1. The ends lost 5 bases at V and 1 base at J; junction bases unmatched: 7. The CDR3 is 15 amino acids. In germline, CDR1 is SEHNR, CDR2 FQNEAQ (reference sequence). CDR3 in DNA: TGTGCCAGCAGCACCCGACAGGGTCGGAACACTGAAGCTTTCTTT. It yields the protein CASSTRQGRNTEAFF.

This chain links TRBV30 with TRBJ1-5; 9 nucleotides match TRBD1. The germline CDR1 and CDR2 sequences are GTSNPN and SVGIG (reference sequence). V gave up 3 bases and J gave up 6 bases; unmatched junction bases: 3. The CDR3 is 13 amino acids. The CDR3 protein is CAWRQGAGQPQHF. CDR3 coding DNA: TGTGCCTGGAGACAGGGGGCAGGTCAGCCCCAGCATTTT.

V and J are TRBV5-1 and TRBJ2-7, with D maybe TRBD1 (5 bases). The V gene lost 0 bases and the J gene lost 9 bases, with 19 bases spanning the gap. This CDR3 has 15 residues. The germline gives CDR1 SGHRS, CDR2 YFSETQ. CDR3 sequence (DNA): TGCGCCAGCAGCTTGGAGTGGTCAGGGCTACGAGTGCAGTACTTC. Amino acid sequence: CASSLEWSGLRVQYF.

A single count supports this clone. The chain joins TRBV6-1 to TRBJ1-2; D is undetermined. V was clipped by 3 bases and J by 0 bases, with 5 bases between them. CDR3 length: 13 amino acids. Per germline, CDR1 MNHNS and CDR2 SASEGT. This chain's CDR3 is CASSEGANYGYTF. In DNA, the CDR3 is TGTGCCAGCAGTGAGGGAGCTAACTATGGCTACACCTTC.

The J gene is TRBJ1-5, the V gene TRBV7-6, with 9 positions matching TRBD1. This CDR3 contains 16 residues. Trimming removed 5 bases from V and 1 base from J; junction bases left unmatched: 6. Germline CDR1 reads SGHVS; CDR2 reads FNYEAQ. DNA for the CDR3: TGTGCCAGCAGCCCGGGACAGGGCCACAGCAATCAGCCCCAGCATTTT. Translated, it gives CASSPGQGHSNQPQHF. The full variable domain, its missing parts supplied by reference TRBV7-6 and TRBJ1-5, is GAGVSQSPRYKVTKRGQDVALRCDPISGHVSLYWYRQALGQGPEFLTYFNYEAQQDKSGLPNDRFSAERPEGSISTLTIQRTEQRDSAMYRCASSPGQGHSNQPQHFGDGTRLSIL.